The entry below gives a single T cell receptor (beta chain) sequence along with its context. Its target is not known. This record comes from a study of cytomegalovirus exposure and HLA in healthy donors. In the study overall: Of the donors genotyped, approximately 430 in all, less than 90% fell in the Caucasian-associated ancestry cluster. Study-level findings and limits: There were fewer than 200 TCR beta chains listed as cytomegalovirus-associated. Earlier analysis yielded a pattern in which most TCR beta V segments were productive about 90% or about 30% of the time.

This CDR3 has 18 amino acids. Germline lookup yields CDR1 SGHRS and CDR2 YFSETQ. After removal of 4 bases from V and 4 bases from J, the junction contained 15 bases not matched to a gene. The PCR made use of 60 Vbeta and 13 Jbeta primers. Original data processing: About 12 million of some 80 million unique TCR beta chains were shared, per a later count. Profiling relied on immunoSEQ multiplex PCR, and the TCRdb table lists in-frame clones only, not all of them. V, J and clone size were drawn from that table, and D and trimming were deduced from the DNA. This table has about 180,000 clones, over 80% appearing once.

The sequence came from a middle-aged man in good health and CMV-seronegative. Sequences were obtained from PBMCs. The chain links TRBV5-1 to TRBJ1-4; 8 bases align to TRBD1. This CDR3 reads CASSLAGTGQPNNEKLFF. CDR3 sequence (DNA): TGCGCCAGCAGCCTGGCCGGGACAGGTCAACCTAATAATGAAAAACTGTTTTTT.